What follows are 24 T cell receptor beta chains derived from one specimen sequenced in a study of early T cells in non-severe SARS-CoV-2 infection. From the 5' RACE reads, TCRdb called clonotypes with MiXCR, one entry per CDR3 protein. The sample holds approximately 66,000 distinct CDR3 sequences, around 12% seen once. Sequencing was performed on whole blood, taken at baseline. These TCRs come from an adult who was a healthcare worker with PCR-confirmed SARS-CoV-2 infection or an uninfected control (not recorded which). The donor label of this sample is uncertain.

This clonotype was seen more than once but under ten times. This chain links TRBV6-5 with TRBJ2-1; tentatively, D is TRBD2 (7 bases). V gave up 4 bases and J gave up 12 bases, with 10 bases separating them. The CDR3 extends over 11 amino acids. Per germline, CDR1 MNHEY and CDR2 SVGAGI. DNA for the CDR3: TGTGCCAGCAGTTCTGCGGGGGCGCAGTTCTTC. The encoded protein is CASSSAGAQFF.

This clonotype was seen a handful of times. J is TRBJ1-2 and V is TRBV20-1; possible D gene TRBD1, 6 bases. V was trimmed by 3 bases and J by 3 bases, leaving 17 bases between them. Germline values: CDR1 DFQATT, CDR2 SNEGSKA (reference sequence). The CDR3 length is 15 residues. CDR3 residues: CSASSSGALDYGYTF. CDR3 nucleotide sequence: TGCAGTGCTAGTAGTTCGGGGGCGCTGGACTATGGCTACACCTTC.

This clonotype was detected a few times. The chain is built from TRBV12-3 or TRBV12-4 and TRBJ2-5; 9 bases agree with TRBD2. With V trimmed by 5 bases and J by 5 bases, 9 bases remained unmatched. The CDR3 is made up of 15 amino acids. The CDR3, as DNA: TGTGCCAGCAGTACCGGGACTAGCCCTCGGGAGACCCAGTACTTC. Translated: CASSTGTSPRETQYF.

The rearrangement joins TRBV2 to TRBJ2-7; the D gene is possibly TRBD1 (6 bases). This CDR3 contains 12 residues. The V gene lost 5 bases and the J gene lost 3 bases, with 8 bases spanning the gap. Germline values: CDR1 SNHLY, CDR2 FYNNEI. CDR3 residues: CASSLTGYEQYV. The CDR3 nucleotides are TGTGCCAGCAGTTTGACAGGCTACGAGCAGTACGTC.

The rearrangement uses TRBV7-6 and TRBJ2-3; the match to TRBD1 covers 10 bases. The CDR3 covers 17 residues. V lost 0 bases to trimming and J lost 0 bases; unmatched junction nucleotides: 3. Germline V gene sequence: CDR1 SGHVS, CDR2 FNYEAQ. The chain's CDR3 is CASSLAGTGASTDTQYF. The CDR3, as DNA: TGTGCCAGCAGCTTAGCGGGGACAGGGGCTAGCACAGATACGCAGTATTTT.

The rearrangement joins TRBV19 to TRBJ2-6, with D tentatively TRBD1 (5 bases). Germline V gene sequence: CDR1 LNHDA, CDR2 SQIVND (reference sequence). Trimming removed 3 bases from V and 0 bases from J, with 12 bases in between. CDR3 length: 17 amino acids. DNA for the CDR3: TGTGCCAGTAGTATGGGCAGGGCCCGCTCTGGGGCCAACGTCCTGACTTTC. Translation: CASSMGRARSGANVLTF.

In this sample, this clonotype turned up many times. V gene TRBV29-1 combines with J gene TRBJ2-3; 9 nucleotides agree with TRBD1. Germline V gene lookup returns CDR1 SQVTM and CDR2 ANQGSEA. This CDR3 comprises 16 residues. V was clipped by 0 bases and J by 2 bases; unmatched bases: 6. In DNA form, the CDR3 reads TGCAGCGTTGAAGATCAGGGGGACAGGGTCACAGATACGCAGTATTTT. This codes for CSVEDQGDRVTDTQYF.

The gene calls are TRBV2 and TRBJ1-1; D possibly corresponds to TRBD1 (6 bases). In germline, CDR1 is SNHLY, CDR2 FYNNEI. The CDR3 runs to 14 residues. Trimming cost V 7 bases and J 4 bases, with 16 bases left between them. The CDR3: CASKGGLSFTEAFF. In nucleotides, the CDR3 is TGTGCCAGCAAAGGGGGGCTTTCGTTCACTGAAGCTTTCTTT. Complete variable domain (other parts from reference TRBV2 and TRBJ1-1): EPEVTQTPSHQVTQMGQEVILRCVPISNHLYFYWYRQILGQKVEFLVSFYNNEISEKSEIFDDQFSVERPDGSNFTLKIRSTKLEDSAMYFCASKGGLSFTEAFFGQGTRLTVV.

The V and J genes are TRBV24-1 and TRBJ1-1; D uncertain. V was trimmed by 7 bases and J by 0 bases, leaving 8 bases between them. Per the germline V gene, CDR1 is KGHDR and CDR2 is SFDVKD. The CDR3 has 13 residues. CDR3 loop: CATRGAVNTEAFF. CDR3 nucleotides: TGTGCCACCAGGGGTGCGGTGAACACTGAAGCTTTCTTT.

This CDR3 is CASSPHRVNEQFF. The CDR3 nucleotides read TGTGCCAGCAGTCCTCACAGGGTAAATGAGCAGTTCTTC. The chain is built from TRBV11-2 and TRBJ2-1; D might be TRBD1 (6 bases). Germline lookup yields CDR1 SGHAT and CDR2 FQNNGV. The CDR3 runs to 13 residues. V shed 6 bases and J shed 7 bases, with 13 bases lying between them.

This clonotype was observed many times. The V gene is TRBV24-1, the J gene TRBJ2-3, with 8 bases fitting TRBD2. This CDR3 contains 17 residues. V dropped 5 bases and J dropped 3; count of bases not matched to a gene: 12. Germline values: CDR1 KGHDR, CDR2 SFDVKD. The CDR3 protein is CATSAFPGTSETDTQYF. As DNA, the CDR3 is TGTGCCACCAGTGCTTTCCCCGGGACTAGTGAAACAGATACGCAGTATTTT.

The chain recombines TRBV28 with TRBJ1-1; maybe TRBD1 (6 bases). The germline gives CDR1 MDHEN, CDR2 SYDVKM. V lost 11 bases to trimming and J lost 5 bases, with 18 bases between them. CDR3 size: 13 residues. The CDR3 bases are TGTGCCTCGGCCGGGGGGCAGCGGACTGAAGCTTTCTTT. Residues: CASAGGQRTEAFF.

At least ten counts were recorded for this clonotype. The chain links TRBV20-1 to TRBJ2-1, with 11 bases identical to TRBD2. V dropped 5 bases and J dropped 0; count of bases not matched to a gene: 12. The V gene's germline CDR1 is DFQATT and CDR2 SNEGSKA (reference sequence). The CDR3 has 18 residues. The CDR3 here is CSAQWELAGVRSYNEQFF. CDR3 sequence (DNA): TGCAGTGCTCAGTGGGAACTAGCGGGGGTTCGCTCCTACAATGAGCAGTTCTTC.

This clonotype showed up just a few times. The chain combines TRBV7-8 with TRBJ2-3; D not certain. Germline-derived CDR1 and CDR2 are SGHVS and FQNEAQ. Trimming shortened V by 2 bases and J by 1 base, and 7 bases separated the two germline ends. The CDR3 runs to 14 residues. DNA for the CDR3: TGTGCCAGCAGCTTAACGTCAGGCACAGATACGCAGTATTTT. It is translated as CASSLTSGTDTQYF.

This clonotype was seen many times. V usage is TRBV28 and J usage is TRBJ1-4, with unresolved D. Germline V lookup: CDR1 MDHEN, CDR2 SYDVKM. The CDR3 covers 15 residues. Trimming cost V 5 bases and J 11 bases, with 21 bases left between them. The CDR3 loop reads CASSTTDGIFRKLFF. The DNA of the CDR3 is TGTGCCAGCAGTACCACCGACGGGATTTTCAGGAAACTGTTTTTT.

The chain recombines TRBV27 with TRBJ2-5; D possibly matches TRBD1 or TRBD2 (5 bases each). Trimming cost V 5 bases and J 5 bases, with 15 bases left between them. The CDR3 has 14 amino acids. Germline V lookup: CDR1 MNHEY, CDR2 SMNVEV (reference sequence). The CDR3 DNA sequence: TGTGCCAGCAGTCCCGGGACGGACCTGGAGACCCAGTACTTC. This sequence encodes CASSPGTDLETQYF.

V and J are TRBV4-1 and TRBJ1-6; 9 bases are shared with TRBD1. Germline CDR1 reads MGHRA; CDR2 reads YSYEKL. The ends lost 0 bases at V and 6 bases at J; junction bases unmatched: 9. This CDR3 spans 18 amino acids. The CDR3 is CASSQEIPGTGRNSPLHF. In DNA, the CDR3 is TGCGCCAGCAGCCAAGAGATCCCCGGGACAGGGCGTAATTCACCCCTCCACTTT.

This clonotype has a handful of counts. The V call is TRBV11-3, the J call TRBJ2-2; D is uncertain. The length of the CDR3 is 14 residues. Trimming left V 2 bases short and J 1 base short, with 5 bases between. Germline-derived CDR1 and CDR2 are SGHNT and YENEEA. The CDR3, as DNA: TGTGCCAGCAGCTTACAACAGAACACCGGGGAGCTGTTTTTT. This gives the protein CASSLQQNTGELFF.

This clonotype came up many times. The chain links TRBV6-5 to TRBJ2-2; 7 bases align to TRBD2. The length of the CDR3 is 16 residues. J gave up 1 base and V 6 bases, and 8 bases lay outside the gene matches. Germline CDR1 and CDR2: MNHEY and SVGAGI. The chain's CDR3 is CASRMRSGENTGELFF. DNA for the CDR3: TGTGCCAGCAGAATGCGGAGCGGGGAGAACACCGGGGAGCTGTTTTTT.

Ten or more counts support this clonotype. This chain connects TRBV6-2 or TRBV6-3 to TRBJ2-4, with D unclear. This CDR3 comprises 18 residues. V gave up 3 bases and J gave up 1 base, with 19 bases separating them. The germline gives CDR1 MNHEY, CDR2 SVGEGT. CDR3 nucleotide sequence: TGTGCCAGCAGTTATCCCAACGCCGCTTATAGGGCCAAAAACATTCAGTACTTC. Its translation is CASSYPNAAYRAKNIQYF.

V is TRBV18 and J is TRBJ1-2, with D possibly matching TRBD1 (5 bases). The V and J ends lost 0 bases and 6 bases respectively, with 11 bases between them. Per the germline V gene, CDR1 is KGHSH and CDR2 is LQKENI. The CDR3 is 14 residues long. The CDR3 DNA is TGTGCCAGCTCACCACCCGCCAGGGCGGATGGCTACACCTTC. As protein: CASSPPARADGYTF. Complete variable domain (other parts from reference TRBV18 and TRBJ1-2): NAGVMQNPRHLVRRRGQEARLRCSPMKGHSHVYWYRQLPEEGLKFMVYLQKENIIDESGMPKERFSAEFPKEGPSILRIQQVVRGDSAAYFCASSPPARADGYTFGSGTRLTVV.

There are many counts of this clonotype. The chain links TRBV5-6 to TRBJ2-3, with D perhaps given as TRBD1 or TRBD2 (5 bases each). The germline CDR1 and CDR2 sequences are SGHDT and YYEEEE. The CDR3 contains 17 residues. With 4 bases removed from V and 5 bases from J, the gap between germline ends came to 23 bases. The CDR3 region is CASSLDPRGVQQDTQYF. For the CDR3, the DNA is TGTGCCAGCAGCCTCGACCCTAGGGGAGTTCAACAAGATACGCAGTATTTT.

The V gene is TRBV5-1, the J gene TRBJ2-1; D is ambiguous. Per the germline V gene, CDR1 is SGHRS and CDR2 is YFSETQ. CDR3 length: 11 amino acids. V gave up 5 bases and J gave up 9 bases, with 9 bases separating them. CDR3 nucleotides: TGCGCCAGCAGGAGTCACGGTGAGCAGTTCTTC. Translation: CASRSHGEQFF.

Only a few counts were recorded for this clonotype. The DNA for the CDR3 is TGTGCCAGCAGCTGGCAGACCGCGAACACCGGGGAGCTGTTTTTT. The encoded protein is CASSWQTANTGELFF. The V and J genes are TRBV7-9 and TRBJ2-2, with D hard to call. The CDR3 has 15 amino acids. V was shortened by 4 bases and J by 0 bases, with 9 bases between the two germline ends. Germline CDR1 and CDR2: SEHNR and FQNEAQ (reference sequence).